The 32 T cell receptor beta chains in this list originate from one sample, sequenced in a study of response to subunit inactivated influenza vaccine. Via MiXCR, TCRdb re-called the RT-PCR reads, giving one row per CDR3 protein. The repertoire includes about 520,000 distinct CDR3 sequences, around 25% of them detected once, and approximately 2% sits in the top ten. The starting material was CD4+ T cells sorted from PBMCs, obtained roughly 5 days after vaccination. The receptors were gathered from a man aged 50-60 years who received an inactivated influenza vaccine.

V is TRBV29-1 and J is TRBJ1-1; 7 bases line up with TRBD1. CDR1 and CDR2 from the germline V gene are SQVTM and ANQGSEA. This CDR3 comprises 14 residues. Trimming took 0 bases from V and 4 from J; bases not matched to a gene: 5. CDR3 loop: CSVEDWAGGTEAFF. In DNA, the CDR3 is TGCAGCGTTGAAGATTGGGCAGGGGGCACTGAAGCTTTCTTT.

Points on this clonotype: One end of the junction does not line up with germline, which may come from a read error. The CDR3 DNA follows: TGTGCCATCAGCGCCGGGGTGATAGGTTGGGATGGCTATACCTTC. Translated: CAISAGVIGWDGYTF. V is TRBV10-3 and J is TRBJ1-2; D gene ambiguous. CDR3 length: 15 residues. Germline CDR1 and CDR2: ENHRY and SYGVKD.

The chain employs TRBV18 and TRBJ1-1, with a weak D call TRBD1 (5 bases). The CDR3 loop spans 14 amino acids. Germline CDR1 KGHSH, CDR2 LQKENI. The V end lost 3 bases, the J end lost 8 bases, and 16 bases lay between the germline ends. The CDR3 nucleotides read TGTGCCAGCTCACCCACGAGTGGGGGAAGGGAAGCTTTCTTT. It codes for CASSPTSGGREAFF.

Many counts were recorded for this clonotype. The chain has TRBV10-3 and TRBJ2-1, with TRBD1 identical over 10 bases. Germline values: CDR1 ENHRY, CDR2 SYGVKD. V was pared by 2 bases and J by 7 bases, with 5 bases of the junction left unmatched. The CDR3 is 15 amino acids. The CDR3 nucleotides are TGTGCCATCAGTGAGGACAGGGGGCTTGGGAATGAGCAGTTCTTC. This encodes CAISEDRGLGNEQFF.

The table lists this clonotype with a few counts. V and J are TRBV29-1 and TRBJ2-2; D unclear. Germline V gene lookup returns CDR1 SQVTM and CDR2 ANQGSEA. V dropped 7 bases and J dropped 4 bases, with 7 bases sitting between them. The CDR3 is made up of 11 amino acids. The chain's CDR3 is CSADSTGELFF. CDR3 nucleotides: TGCAGCGCCGATAGCACCGGGGAGCTGTTTTTT.

This clonotype has only a few counts. The CDR3 nucleotides are TGTGCCAGCAGTTCCGGGACCAAGGGGCGTGAGCAGTTCTTC. It is translated as CASSSGTKGREQFF. The V gene is TRBV6-5, the J gene TRBJ2-1, with D perhaps assigned TRBD1 or TRBD2 (5 bases each). The length of the CDR3 is 14 residues. Per germline, CDR1 MNHEY and CDR2 SVGAGI. Trimming stripped 4 bases from V and 9 bases from J, with 16 bases between.

The chain recombines TRBV29-1 with TRBJ2-7; the match to TRBD1 covers 7 bases. With V trimmed by 6 bases and J by 4 bases, 12 bases remained unmatched. The CDR3 is made up of 14 amino acids. In germline, CDR1 is SQVTM, CDR2 ANQGSEA. The CDR3 bases are TGCAGCGTCGCTCTCCGGGACAGAAGGTACGAGCAGTACTTC. The encoded protein is CSVALRDRRYEQYF.

The rearrangement uses TRBV19 and TRBJ1-1, with no clear D. CDR1 is LNHDA and CDR2 is SQIVND in the germline V gene (reference sequence). The CDR3 extends over 17 amino acids. Deletions cut 6 bases from V and 1 base from J, with 21 bases between. For the CDR3, the DNA is TGTGCCAGTAGCCATCCTTTCCTAGGGCAACGGAACACTGAAGCTTTCTTT. This sequence encodes CASSHPFLGQRNTEAFF.

The rearrangement joins TRBV18 to TRBJ2-1; 9 nucleotides line up with TRBD2. Germline V lookup: CDR1 KGHSH, CDR2 LQKENI. The trim removed 1 base at V and 1 base at J, leaving 14 bases unmatched. The CDR3 extends over 20 amino acids. CDR3: CASSPHQPGVAGASYNEQFF. CDR3 in DNA: TGTGCCAGCTCACCACACCAACCTGGAGTAGCGGGAGCTTCCTACAATGAGCAGTTCTTC.

This clonotype was recorded many times. The chain joins TRBV29-1 to TRBJ2-1, with D perhaps matching TRBD1 (5 bases). Germline CDR1 reads SQVTM; CDR2 reads ANQGSEA. The V and J ends lost 5 bases and 8 bases respectively, with 16 bases between them. The CDR3 covers 13 residues. CDR3 sequence (DNA): TGCAGCGTTTTGCAGGGTGGGGTGGATGAGCAGTTCTTC. It yields the protein CSVLQGGVDEQFF.

This clonotype has a handful of counts. The V and J genes are TRBV6-2 or TRBV6-3 and TRBJ1-1; D remains ambiguous. There are 11 residues in the CDR3. CDR1 is MNHEY and CDR2 is SVGEGT in the germline V gene. The V end was cut by 8 bases, the J end by 6 bases, with 10 bases between. For the CDR3, the DNA is TGTGCCAGCGGCTCCTCCCCTGAAGCTTTCTTT. This translates into CASGSSPEAFF.

The sample holds a few counts of this clonotype. CDR3 in amino acids: CASSEFPLGTSATQYF. As DNA, the CDR3 is TGTGCCAGCAGTGAATTCCCCTTGGGGACTAGCGCGACCCAGTACTTC. The chain recombines TRBV6-1 with TRBJ2-5, with 10 bases matching TRBD2. The V gene's germline CDR1 is MNHNS and CDR2 SASEGT. V shed 2 bases, J shed 7 bases, and the junction held 10 bases outside the gene matches. This CDR3 has 16 residues.

This clonotype was detected a few times. The V gene is TRBV4-2, the J gene TRBJ2-3; 11 bases map to TRBD2. The V gene end was trimmed by 6 bases and the J gene end by 3 bases; junction bases not matched to a gene: 5. This CDR3 is 15 amino acids long. Germline CDR1 is LGHNA and CDR2 is YNFKEQ. For the CDR3, the DNA is TGTGCCAGCAGACCTACTAGCGGGGGAACAGATACGCAGTATTTT. Its translation is CASRPTSGGTDTQYF.

This clonotype was detected a few times. The chain links TRBV20-1 to TRBJ2-1, with TRBD2 identical over 14 bases. The J segment lost 2 bases and the V segment lost 1 base, leaving 4 bases of the junction unmatched. CDR1 and CDR2 from the germline V gene are DFQATT and SNEGSKA (reference sequence). The CDR3 runs to 17 residues. CDR3 sequence (DNA): TGCAGTGCTAGAGCTGGACTAGCGGGAGGCGCCTACAATGAGCAGTTCTTC. Its protein product is CSARAGLAGGAYNEQFF.

The rearrangement links TRBV5-1 to TRBJ2-1; D possibly matches TRBD1 or TRBD2 (5 bases each). CDR3 length: 14 residues. In germline, CDR1 is SGHRS, CDR2 YFSETQ. V gave up 2 bases and J gave up 3 bases, with 9 bases separating them. CDR3 protein: CASSFEGRYNEQFF. Written as DNA, the CDR3 is TGCGCCAGCAGCTTCGAGGGACGCTACAATGAGCAGTTCTTC.

This clonotype was observed at least ten times. The V gene is TRBV12-3 or TRBV12-4, the J gene TRBJ2-3; 10 positions agree with TRBD2. There are 17 residues in the CDR3. V was clipped by 3 bases and J by 3 bases; unmatched bases: 9. In DNA, the CDR3 is TGTGCCAGCAGTTTTCAGTGGCTAGCGGGAGTTACAGATACGCAGTATTTT. Its translation is CASSFQWLAGVTDTQYF.

The CDR3 coding sequence is TGCGCCAGCAGCCAAGGGCACAGTGGCTCCTACGAGCAGTACTTC. Protein product: CASSQGHSGSYEQYF. The chain recombines TRBV4-3 with TRBJ2-7; D is uncertain. This CDR3 is 15 amino acids long. Per the germline V gene, CDR1 is LGHNA and CDR2 is YSLEER. Trimming stripped 1 base from V and 0 bases from J, with 10 bases between.

V and J are TRBV7-2 and TRBJ2-2, with a tentative D call TRBD1 (6 bases). Germline V gene sequence: CDR1 SGHTA, CDR2 FQGNSA. The CDR3 contains 16 residues. The V end was cut by 3 bases, the J end by 2 bases, with 13 bases between. CDR3 amino acids: CASSFSPGTNTGELFF. The DNA of the CDR3 is TGTGCCAGCAGCTTTAGCCCCGGGACAAACACCGGGGAGCTGTTTTTT.

The chain is built from TRBV20-1 and TRBJ2-7, with D perhaps matching TRBD2 (6 bases). The CDR3 loop spans 14 amino acids. The V end was cut by 5 bases, the J end by 0 bases, with 14 bases between. CDR1 and CDR2 (germline): DFQATT, SNEGSKA (reference sequence). CDR3 nucleotide sequence: TGCAGTGCTCCTCAGAGCGGGCACTCCTACGAGCAGTACTTC. Protein product: CSAPQSGHSYEQYF.

This chain joins TRBV29-1 and TRBJ1-1, with a weak D call TRBD1 (6 bases). Germline V gives CDR1 SQVTM, CDR2 ANQGSEA. Trimming cost V 3 bases and J 1 base, with 12 bases left between them. CDR3 size: 14 residues. This CDR3 reads CSVDTGWWNTEAFF. DNA for the CDR3: TGCAGCGTTGACACAGGGTGGTGGAACACTGAAGCTTTCTTT. The entire variable domain, with the rest obtained from reference TRBV29-1 and TRBJ1-1, is as follows: SAVISQKPSRDICQRGTSLTIQCQVDSQVTMMFWYRQQPGQSLTLIATANQGSEATYESGFVIDKFPISRPNLTFSTLTVSNMSPEDSSIYLCSVDTGWWNTEAFFGQGTRLTVV.

This clonotype was seen a few times. This chain connects TRBV29-1 to TRBJ2-1, with D tentatively TRBD2 (6 bases). Per the germline V gene, CDR1 is SQVTM and CDR2 is ANQGSEA. Between the trimmed V and J ends, which lost 5 bases and 0 bases, there was a span of 17 bases. CDR3 size: 16 residues. CDR3 in amino acids: CSVRRGREISYNEQFF. CDR3 nucleotides: TGCAGCGTTCGTAGGGGTCGGGAGATCTCCTACAATGAGCAGTTCTTC.

The chain recombines TRBV3-1 with TRBJ2-2; D remains unclear. Trimming shortened V by 4 bases and J by 6 bases, and 6 bases separated the two germline ends. Per germline, CDR1 LGHDT and CDR2 YNNKEL (reference sequence). The CDR3 has 12 amino acids. The CDR3 sequence: CASSPNSGELFF. The CDR3 nucleotides read TGTGCCAGCAGCCCCAACTCCGGGGAGCTGTTTTTT. Supplemented by reference TRBV3-1 and TRBJ2-2, the full variable domain reads DTAVSQTPKYLVTQMGNDKSIKCEQNLGHDTMYWYKQDSKKFLKIMFSYNNKELIINETVPNRFSPKSPDKAHLNLHINSLELGDSAVYFCASSPNSGELFFGEGSRLTVL.

CDR3 in amino acids: CATTAAGQRSYEQYF. In DNA form, the CDR3 reads TGTGCCACCACCGCAGCCGGGCAACGTTCCTACGAGCAGTACTTC. The chain couples TRBV12-3 or TRBV12-4 to TRBJ2-7; no definite D call. With 10 bases removed from V and 1 base from J, the gap between germline ends came to 20 bases. The CDR3 has 15 amino acids.

The rearrangement uses TRBV24-1 and TRBJ1-5; a weak D match, TRBD1 (5 bases). The CDR3 consists of 13 residues. The germline V gene encodes CDR1 KGHDR and CDR2 SFDVKD. The V gene lost 9 bases and the J gene lost 6 bases, with 14 bases spanning the gap. The CDR3 DNA is TGTGCCACCGGAGAGGCAGGGAGTCAGCCCCAGCATTTT. Translation gives CATGEAGSQPQHF.

The chain recombines TRBV7-2 with TRBJ1-1; TRBD1 aligns across 8 bases. The V gene's germline CDR1 is SGHTA and CDR2 FQGNSA. Trimming at V came to 7 bases and at J to 5 bases, leaving 3 bases not matched to a gene. This CDR3 has 12 amino acids. CDR3 DNA: TGTGCCAGCAACAGGGGGTTAACTGAAGCTTTCTTT. Its protein is CASNRGLTEAFF.

This clonotype was picked up a small number of times. The genes are TRBV12-3 or TRBV12-4 and TRBJ1-2; 8 bases map to TRBD1. The CDR3 loop spans 15 amino acids. Unmatched junction bases numbered 5, after V lost 3 bases and J lost 2 bases. CDR3 sequence: CASSFGQGANYGYTF. The CDR3, as DNA: TGTGCCAGCAGTTTCGGACAGGGAGCGAACTATGGCTACACCTTC.

V is TRBV18 and J is TRBJ2-4; D might be TRBD1 (6 bases). The length of the CDR3 is 14 residues. The V and J ends lost 1 base and 7 bases respectively, with 11 bases between them. Germline assignment: CDR1 KGHSH and CDR2 LQKENI. The CDR3, as DNA: TGTGCCAGCTCACCACGGACAGATCGTAACATTCAGTACTTC. This translates into CASSPRTDRNIQYF.

This chain connects TRBV5-5 to TRBJ2-2, with 7 bases that match TRBD1. Trimming took 5 bases from V and 4 from J; bases not matched to a gene: 8. This CDR3 is built from 15 residues. The germline gives CDR1 SGHKS, CDR2 YYEKEE (reference sequence). The CDR3 reads CASSRDRARTGELFF. CDR3 nucleotide sequence: TGTGCCAGCAGTCGCGACAGGGCGCGCACCGGGGAGCTGTTTTTT. Full variable domain (outside the CDR3, taken from reference TRBV5-5 and TRBJ2-2): DAGVTQSPTHLIKTRGQQVTLRCSPISGHKSVSWYQQVLGQGPQFIFQYYEKEERGRGNFPDRFSARQFPNYSSELNVNALLLGDSALYLCASSRDRARTGELFFGEGSRLTVL.

V and J are TRBV29-1 and TRBJ2-3; the match to TRBD1 covers 7 bases. V shed 6 bases, J shed 6 bases, and the junction held 3 bases outside the gene matches. Looked up from germline, CDR1 is SQVTM and CDR2 is ANQGSEA. There are 11 residues in the CDR3. The CDR3 is CSVARGDTQYF. CDR3 DNA sequence: TGCAGCGTAGCCAGGGGGGATACGCAGTATTTT.

The rearrangement links TRBV7-9 to TRBJ2-1; the match to TRBD2 covers 9 bases. This CDR3 has 16 amino acids. Germline values: CDR1 SEHNR, CDR2 FQNEAQ (reference sequence). V shed 4 bases, J shed 1 base, and the junction held 5 bases outside the gene matches. The CDR3 is CASSSQAGGSYNEQFF. CDR3 in DNA: TGTGCCAGCAGCTCCCAAGCGGGGGGATCCTACAATGAGCAGTTCTTC.

This clonotype was counted a few times. The rearrangement uses TRBV30 and TRBJ2-1, with 7 bases identical to TRBD2. Germline CDR1 GTSNPN, CDR2 SVGIG (reference sequence). This CDR3 has 15 amino acids. The junction had 10 bases not matched to a gene; V was cut back by 0 bases and J by 8 bases. CDR3 protein: CAWSVRRELYHEQFF. The CDR3 bases are TGTGCCTGGAGTGTACGGCGGGAGTTGTACCATGAGCAGTTCTTC. The whole variable domain, remainder taken from reference TRBV30 and TRBJ2-1, is SQTIHQWPATLVQPVGSPLSLECTVEGTSNPNLYWYRQAAGRGLQLLFYSVGIGQISSEVPQNLSASRPQDRQFILSSKKLLLSDSGFYLCAWSVRRELYHEQFFGPGTRLTVL.

The V and J genes are TRBV9 and TRBJ2-1; D unclear. V lost 0 bases and J lost 0, with 10 bases in between. Germline V gives CDR1 SGDLS, CDR2 YYNGEE. The CDR3 consists of 16 residues. The DNA of the CDR3 is TGTGCCAGCAGCGTAGAGCCAGAGCGCTCCTACAATGAGCAGTTCTTC. Translating gives CASSVEPERSYNEQFF.